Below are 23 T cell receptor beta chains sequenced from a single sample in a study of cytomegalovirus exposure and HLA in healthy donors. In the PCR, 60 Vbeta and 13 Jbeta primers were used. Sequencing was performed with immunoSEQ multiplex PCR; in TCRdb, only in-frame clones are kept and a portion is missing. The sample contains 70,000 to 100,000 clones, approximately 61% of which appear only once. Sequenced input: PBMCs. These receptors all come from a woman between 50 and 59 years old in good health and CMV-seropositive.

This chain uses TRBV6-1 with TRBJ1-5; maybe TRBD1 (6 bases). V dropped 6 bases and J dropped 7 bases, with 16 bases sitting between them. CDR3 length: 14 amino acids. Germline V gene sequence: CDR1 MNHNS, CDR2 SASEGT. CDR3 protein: CASRGGALGQPQHF. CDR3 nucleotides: TGTGCCAGCAGGGGGGGGGCACTAGGACAGCCCCAGCATTTT.

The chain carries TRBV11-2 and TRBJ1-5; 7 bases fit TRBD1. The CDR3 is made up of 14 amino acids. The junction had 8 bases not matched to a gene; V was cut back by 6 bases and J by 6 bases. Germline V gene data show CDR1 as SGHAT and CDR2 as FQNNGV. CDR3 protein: CASSRRTGVQPQHF. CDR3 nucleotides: TGTGCCAGCAGTCGTCGGACAGGTGTTCAGCCCCAGCATTTT. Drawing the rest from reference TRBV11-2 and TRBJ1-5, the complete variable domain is EAGVAQSPRYKIIEKRQSVAFWCNPISGHATLYWYQQILGQGPKLLIQFQNNGVVDDSQLPKDRFSAERLKGVDSTLKIQPAKLEDSAVYLCASSRRTGVQPQHFGDGTRLSIL.

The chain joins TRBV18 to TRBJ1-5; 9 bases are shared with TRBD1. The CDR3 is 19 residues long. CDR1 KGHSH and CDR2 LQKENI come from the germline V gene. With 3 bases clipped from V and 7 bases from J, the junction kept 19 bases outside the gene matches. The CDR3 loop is CASSPPRTGDDWIFQPQHF. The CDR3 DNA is TGTGCCAGCTCACCTCCCCGGACAGGGGACGATTGGATTTTCCAGCCCCAGCATTTT.

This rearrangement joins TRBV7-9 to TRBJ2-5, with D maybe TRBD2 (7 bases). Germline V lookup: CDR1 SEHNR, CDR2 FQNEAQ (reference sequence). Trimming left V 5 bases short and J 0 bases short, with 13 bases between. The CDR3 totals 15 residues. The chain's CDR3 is CASSRGGGDQETQYF. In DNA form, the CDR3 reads TGTGCCAGCAGCCGAGGAGGGGGGGACCAAGAGACCCAGTACTTC.

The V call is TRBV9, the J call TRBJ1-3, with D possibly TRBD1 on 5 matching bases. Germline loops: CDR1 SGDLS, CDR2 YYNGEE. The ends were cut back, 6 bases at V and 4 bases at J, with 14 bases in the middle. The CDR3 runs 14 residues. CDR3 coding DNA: TGTGCCAGCAACCCTGGGGGGTCCGGAAACACCATATATTTT. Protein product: CASNPGGSGNTIYF.

CDR3 coding DNA: TGTGCCAGCAGCTTAGCCAGGACAGGGTTTCCCCGGGAGCTGTTTTTT. Its translation: CASSLARTGFPRELFF. The chain recombines TRBV7-9 with TRBJ2-2; 8 nucleotides agree with TRBD1. Germline CDR1 reads SEHNR; CDR2 reads FQNEAQ (reference sequence). V lost 0 bases to trimming and J lost 9 bases; unmatched junction nucleotides: 9. This CDR3 has 16 amino acids.

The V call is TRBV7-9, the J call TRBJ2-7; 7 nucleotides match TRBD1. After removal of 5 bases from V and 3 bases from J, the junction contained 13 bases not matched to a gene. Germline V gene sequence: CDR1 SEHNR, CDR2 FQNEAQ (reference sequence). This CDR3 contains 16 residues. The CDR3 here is CASSPQTGSRDYEQYV. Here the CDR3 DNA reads TGTGCCAGCAGCCCCCAGACAGGGTCCCGCGACTACGAGCAGTACGTC.

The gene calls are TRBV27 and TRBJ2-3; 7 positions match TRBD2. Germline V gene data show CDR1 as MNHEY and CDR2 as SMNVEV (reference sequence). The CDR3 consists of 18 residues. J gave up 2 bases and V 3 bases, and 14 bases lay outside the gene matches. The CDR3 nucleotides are TGTGCCAGCAGTTTGTCGGCTAGCGGCACTTCGTACACAGATACGCAGTATTTT. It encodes CASSLSASGTSYTDTQYF.

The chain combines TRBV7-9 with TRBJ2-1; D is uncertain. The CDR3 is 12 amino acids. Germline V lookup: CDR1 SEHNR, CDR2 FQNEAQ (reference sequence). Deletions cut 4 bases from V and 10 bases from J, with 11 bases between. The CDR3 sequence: CASSSPLREQFF. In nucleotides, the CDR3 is TGTGCCAGCAGCTCACCTCTTAGAGAGCAGTTCTTC.

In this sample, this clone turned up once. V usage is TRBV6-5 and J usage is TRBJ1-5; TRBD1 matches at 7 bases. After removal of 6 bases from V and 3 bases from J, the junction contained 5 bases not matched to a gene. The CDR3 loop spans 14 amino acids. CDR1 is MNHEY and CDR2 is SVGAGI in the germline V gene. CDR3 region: CASSFDRVNQPQHF. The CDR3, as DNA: TGTGCCAGCAGCTTCGACAGGGTCAATCAGCCCCAGCATTTT.

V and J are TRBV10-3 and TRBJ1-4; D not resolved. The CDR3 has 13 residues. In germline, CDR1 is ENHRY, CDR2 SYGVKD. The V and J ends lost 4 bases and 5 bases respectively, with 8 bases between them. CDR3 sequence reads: CAISGGGNEKLFF. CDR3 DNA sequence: TGTGCCATCAGTGGGGGAGGGAATGAAAAACTGTTTTTT.

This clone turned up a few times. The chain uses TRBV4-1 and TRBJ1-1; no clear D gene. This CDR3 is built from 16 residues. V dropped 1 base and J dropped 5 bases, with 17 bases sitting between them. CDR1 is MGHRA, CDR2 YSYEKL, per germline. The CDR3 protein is CASSQGRLKGGTEAFF. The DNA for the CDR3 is TGCGCCAGCAGCCAAGGGCGCCTTAAGGGCGGGACTGAAGCTTTCTTT.

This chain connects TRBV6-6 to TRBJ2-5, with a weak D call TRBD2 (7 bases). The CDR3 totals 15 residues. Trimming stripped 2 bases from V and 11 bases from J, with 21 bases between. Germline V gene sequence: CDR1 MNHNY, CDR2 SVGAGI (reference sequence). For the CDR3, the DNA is TGTGCCAGCAGTTACGAGGGGGGGGGCGGTCGGGAGCAGTACTTC. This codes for CASSYEGGGGREQYF.

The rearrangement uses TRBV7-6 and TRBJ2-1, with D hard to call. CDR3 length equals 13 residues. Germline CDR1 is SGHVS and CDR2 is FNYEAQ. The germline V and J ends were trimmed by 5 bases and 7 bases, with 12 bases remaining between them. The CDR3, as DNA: TGTGCCAGCAGCGCACCCCCCGAGAATGAGCAGTTCTTC. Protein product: CASSAPPENEQFF.

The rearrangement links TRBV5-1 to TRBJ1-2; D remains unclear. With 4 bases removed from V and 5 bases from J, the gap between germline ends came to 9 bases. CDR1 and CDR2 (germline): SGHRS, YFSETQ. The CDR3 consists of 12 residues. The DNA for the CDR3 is TGCGCCAGCAGCGGAGACTATTATGGCTACACCTTC. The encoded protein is CASSGDYYGYTF.

CDR3 DNA sequence: TGTGCCAGCAGCGTCGACAGTTTCTACAATGAAAAACTGTTTTTT. The encoded protein is CASSVDSFYNEKLFF. This chain joins TRBV9 and TRBJ1-4; TRBD1 is a possible D gene (5 bases). Deletions cut 2 bases from V and 5 bases from J, with 13 bases between. CDR1 is SGDLS, CDR2 YYNGEE, per germline. CDR3 length: 15 amino acids.

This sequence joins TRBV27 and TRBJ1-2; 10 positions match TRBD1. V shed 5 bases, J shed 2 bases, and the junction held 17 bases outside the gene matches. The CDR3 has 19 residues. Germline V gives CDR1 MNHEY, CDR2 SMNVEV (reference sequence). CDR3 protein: CASSRGGTGATKGNYGYTF. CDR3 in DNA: TGTGCCAGCAGTCGGGGTGGGACAGGGGCCACCAAGGGGAACTATGGCTACACCTTC.

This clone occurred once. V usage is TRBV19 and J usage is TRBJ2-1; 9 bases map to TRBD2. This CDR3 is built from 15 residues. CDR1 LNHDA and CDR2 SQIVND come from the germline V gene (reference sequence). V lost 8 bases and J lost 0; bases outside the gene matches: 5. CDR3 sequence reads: CASLAGGPSYNEQFF. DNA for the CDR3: TGTGCCAGTTTGGCGGGGGGGCCCTCCTACAATGAGCAGTTCTTC.

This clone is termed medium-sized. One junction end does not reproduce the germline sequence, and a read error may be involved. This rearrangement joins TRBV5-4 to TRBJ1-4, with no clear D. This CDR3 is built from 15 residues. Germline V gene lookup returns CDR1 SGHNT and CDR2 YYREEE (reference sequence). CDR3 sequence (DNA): TGTGCCAGCAGTTTGGTCCCCACAACTAATGAAAAACTGTTTTTT. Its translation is CASSLVPTTNEKLFF.

CDR3 in DNA: TGTGCCAGCAGCTTTGGGACAAATTCACCCCTCCACTTT. The encoded protein is CASSFGTNSPLHF. This chain joins TRBV11-2 and TRBJ1-6; D may be TRBD1 (6 bases). The germline V and J ends were trimmed by 3 bases and 7 bases, with 7 bases remaining between them. Germline CDR1 reads SGHAT; CDR2 reads FQNNGV. The CDR3 is made up of 13 amino acids.

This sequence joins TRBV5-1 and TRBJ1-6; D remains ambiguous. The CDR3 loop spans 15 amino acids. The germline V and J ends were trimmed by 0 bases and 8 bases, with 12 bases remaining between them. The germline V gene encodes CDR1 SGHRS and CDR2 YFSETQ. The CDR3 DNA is TGCGCCAGCAGCTTGGCCGGTCGGGTTTATTCACCCCTCCACTTT. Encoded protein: CASSLAGRVYSPLHF.

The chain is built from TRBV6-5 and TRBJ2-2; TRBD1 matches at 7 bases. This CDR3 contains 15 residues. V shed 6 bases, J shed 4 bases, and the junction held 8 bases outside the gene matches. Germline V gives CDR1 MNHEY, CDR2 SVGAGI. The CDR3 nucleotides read TGTGCCAGCAGCCGCCGACAGGGCACCACCGGGGAGCTGTTTTTT. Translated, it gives CASSRRQGTTGELFF.

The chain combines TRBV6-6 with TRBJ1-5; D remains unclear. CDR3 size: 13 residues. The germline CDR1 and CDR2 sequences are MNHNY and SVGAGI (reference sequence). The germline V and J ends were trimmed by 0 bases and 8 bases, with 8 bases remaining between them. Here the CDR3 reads CASSYSTPKPQHF. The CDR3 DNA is TGTGCCAGCAGTTACTCGACTCCGAAGCCCCAGCATTTT.